This T cell receptor (beta chain) comes out of a study of T cells in Graves' hyperthyroidism and ophthalmopathy. Amplified TCR beta CDR3 regions derived from RNA transcripts. An initial round of RT-PCR targeting the TCR CDR3 relied on the HTBI primer set. Via MiXCR, TCRdb re-called the multiplex PCR reads, giving one row per CDR3 protein. The table includes about 95,000 distinct CDR3 sequences, 40% detected once. The study's findings and limits: Blood also held most thyroid clonotypes expanded beyond 0.001.

Deletions cut 2 bases from V and 4 bases from J, with 3 bases between. The CDR3 is 12 amino acids. Germline V gene data show CDR1 as MNHEY and CDR2 as SVGAGI. The study excluded patients with uncontrolled infection, other autoimmune disease, pregnancy or lactation. This clonotype has a count of ten or more. Its antigen is not identified. This receptor was taken from a young woman with Graves' hyperthyroidism. The sample was peripheral blood or thyroid tissue (not recorded which). The V call is TRBV6-5, the J call TRBJ1-3; no reliable D call. The CDR3, as DNA: TGTGCCAGCAGTTACGGGGGAAACACCATATATTTT. The encoded protein is CASSYGGNTIYF.